The clone carrying this TCR beta chain was seen a handful of times. The sample comes from a study of blood T cell repertoires in COVID-19. Assay used: immunoSEQ multiplex PCR; TCRdb lists only in-frame clones, some missing. The data hold 120,000 or so clones, with about 91% observed a single time. The source is a woman aged 50 to 60 with active or convalescent COVID-19. Material: peripheral blood.

The CDR3, as DNA: TGTGCCAGCGCCCTGGACAGGGAGGAGTTCTACGAGCAGTACTTC. Translation gives CASALDREEFYEQYF. The chain couples TRBV21-1 to TRBJ2-7; TRBD1 is the table's D call and was not checked against the DNA. TRBV21-1 is flagged as a pseudogene. The CDR3 extends over 15 amino acids.